The 22 T cell receptor beta chains reported below all come from one sample, sequenced in a study of HIV-infected patients and healthy controls. cDNA was made from approximately 500 ng RNA using alpha and beta constant primers. Separate chain-specific third strand synthesis with multiplexing indices produced the alpha and beta libraries. TCRdb itself ran the 5' RACE reads through MiXCR, one entry per CDR3 protein. The table records approximately 15,000 distinct CDR3 sequences, 9% to 15% of them present only once. Roughly three months, about 14 weeks, into antiretroviral therapy, follow-up blood was collected. Whole blood was used without fractionation, so all unsorted peripheral T cells were included. Here the sequenced sample was blood, taken during antiretroviral therapy. The source of these receptors is an adult with HIV infection. The donor label of this sample is uncertain.

The table lists this clonotype with many counts. This chain connects TRBV16 to TRBJ1-6, with 12 bases lining up with TRBD1. Germline CDR1 and CDR2: KGHSY and FQNENV. The CDR3 has 17 amino acids. Losses at the gene ends were 0 bases for V and 7 bases for J; bases not matched to a gene: 4. CDR3 bases: TGTGCCAGCAGCCAATCGGGGACAGGGGGCCAAAATTCACCCCTCCACTTT. Translation gives CASSQSGTGGQNSPLHF.

V and J are TRBV6-1 and TRBJ1-6, with D perhaps matching TRBD1 (6 bases). Trimming pared 2 bases from V and 6 bases from J, leaving 20 bases between. The CDR3 contains 18 residues. The germline gives CDR1 MNHNS, CDR2 SASEGT. The CDR3 here is CASSELWDNDTPNSPLHF. The CDR3 region has the DNA TGTGCCAGCAGTGAACTCTGGGACAACGATACACCTAATTCACCCCTCCACTTT.

The chain links TRBV25-1 to TRBJ2-7, with D perhaps matching TRBD1 (5 bases). V dropped 2 bases and J dropped 5 bases, with 16 bases sitting between them. The germline V gene has CDR1 MGHDK and CDR2 SYGVNS. The CDR3 covers 15 residues. This CDR3 is CASSERRIWGDEQYF. CDR3 sequence (DNA): TGTGCCAGCAGTGAACGACGAATTTGGGGCGACGAGCAGTACTTC.

This clonotype was seen ten or more times. J is TRBJ2-1 and V is TRBV11-2, with 10 nucleotides matching TRBD2. CDR1 and CDR2 (germline): SGHAT, FQNNGV. V lost 4 bases, J lost 3 bases, and 0 bases stayed unmatched. This CDR3 has 14 amino acids. The CDR3 sequence: CASSSSGSYNEQFF. In nucleotides, the CDR3 is TGTGCCAGCAGCTCTAGCGGGAGCTACAATGAGCAGTTCTTC.

This clonotype was found a few times. The V call is TRBV5-6, the J call TRBJ1-1; D might be TRBD1 (5 bases). The CDR3 is 15 amino acids. V gave up 3 bases and J gave up 6 bases, with 18 bases separating them. Germline values: CDR1 SGHDT, CDR2 YYEEEE. CDR3 region: CASSWGVGWGSEAFF. DNA of the CDR3: TGTGCCAGCAGCTGGGGGGTCGGTTGGGGGTCTGAAGCTTTCTTT. Combining the CDR3 with reference TRBV5-6 and TRBJ1-1 gives the whole variable domain DAGVTQSPTHLIKTRGQQVTLRCSPKSGHDTVSWYQQALGQGPQFIFQYYEEEERQRGNFPDRFSGHQFPNYSSELNVNALLLGDSALYLCASSWGVGWGSEAFFGQGTRLTVV.

This clonotype occurred a few times. The rearrangement uses TRBV6-5 and TRBJ2-7; D unclear. The CDR3 covers 11 residues. Germline CDR1 is MNHEY and CDR2 is SVGAGI. V gave up 4 bases and J gave up 6 bases, with 7 bases separating them. CDR3 sequence: CASSFKGEQYF. The CDR3 DNA reads TGTGCCAGCAGTTTCAAGGGCGAGCAGTACTTC.

CDR3 in amino acids: CASSFRTPSTDTQYF. The CDR3 DNA sequence: TGTGCCAGCAGTTTCAGGACACCAAGCACAGATACGCAGTATTTT. The chain carries TRBV28 and TRBJ2-3; possibly TRBD1 for D (5 bases). The CDR3 extends over 15 amino acids. Trimming removed 3 bases at V and 0 bases at J, with 10 bases between. Per the germline V gene, CDR1 is MDHEN and CDR2 is SYDVKM.

At least ten counts were recorded for this clonotype. The rearrangement links TRBV15 to TRBJ2-7, with D uncertain. CDR3 size: 13 residues. Germline lookup yields CDR1 LNHNV and CDR2 YYDKDF (reference sequence). Trimming pared 0 bases from V and 6 bases from J, leaving 9 bases between. CDR3 nucleotides: TGTGCCACCAGCAGAGATGAAAAGGCCGAGCAGTACTTC. Protein product: CATSRDEKAEQYF. The full variable domain, with the rest looked up from reference TRBV15 and TRBJ2-7, is DAMVIQNPRYQVTQFGKPVTLSCSQTLNHNVMYWYQQKSSQAPKLLFHYYDKDFNNEADTPDNFQSRRPNTSFCFLDIRSPGLGDTAMYLCATSRDEKAEQYFGPGTRLTVT.

This clonotype was seen repeatedly, ten times or more. V usage is TRBV6-5 and J usage is TRBJ2-5; 12 positions agree with TRBD1. Losses at the gene ends were 3 bases for V and 5 bases for J; bases not matched to a gene: 10. This CDR3 contains 17 residues. The germline V gene encodes CDR1 MNHEY and CDR2 SVGAGI. CDR3 DNA sequence: TGTGCCAGCAGTTATCGCCCCGGGACAGGGGGCGCCGAGACCCAGTACTTC. It encodes CASSYRPGTGGAETQYF.

CDR3 in DNA: TGTGCCAGCAGCTCCGGGACAGGGGCGAACACTGAAGCTTTCTTT. Its translation: CASSSGTGANTEAFF. The rearrangement links TRBV9 to TRBJ1-1; 10 bases are shared with TRBD1. Germline CDR1 is SGDLS and CDR2 is YYNGEE. The CDR3 has 15 residues. V lost 4 bases and J lost 1; bases outside the gene matches: 4.

This clonotype is categorized as medium-sized. The rearrangement joins TRBV10-2 to TRBJ1-3; TRBD1 aligns across 8 bases. The trim removed 6 bases at V and 4 bases at J, leaving 5 bases unmatched. Germline V gene sequence: CDR1 WSHSY, CDR2 SAAADI. This CDR3 is 14 amino acids long. Here the CDR3 DNA reads TGCGCCAGCAGCCAGGGGGCTCTAGGAAACACCATATATTTT. Translated, it gives CASSQGALGNTIYF.

This clonotype was observed at least ten times. V usage is TRBV5-6 and J usage is TRBJ2-7; tentative D call: TRBD2 (5 bases). There are 12 residues in the CDR3. Germline CDR1 SGHDT, CDR2 YYEEEE. V was cut by 0 bases and J by 6 bases, with 7 bases left in between. CDR3 in DNA: TGTGCCAGCAGCTTGGTTCGGGGCGAGCAGTACTTC. Its translation is CASSLVRGEQYF.

This clonotype showed up many times. The chain employs TRBV5-1 and TRBJ2-5; possible D gene TRBD1, 6 bases. Germline-derived CDR1 and CDR2 are SGHRS and YFSETQ. V was shortened by 3 bases and J by 9 bases, with 27 bases between the two germline ends. This CDR3 region has 17 residues. CDR3 nucleotide sequence: TGCGCCAGCAGCTACGACAGGAAGGGGCCCACGAGGATTGCCCAGTACTTC. It specifies CASSYDRKGPTRIAQYF.

This clonotype has ten or more counts. The V gene is TRBV7-2, the J gene TRBJ2-3, with D tentatively TRBD1 or TRBD2 (5 bases each). The CDR3 has 16 residues. Trimming took 5 bases from V and 1 from J, leaving 16 bases between them. CDR1 is SGHTA and CDR2 is FQGNSA in the germline V gene. This chain's CDR3 is CASSPVGEKGTDTQYF. The CDR3 region has the DNA TGTGCCAGCAGCCCCGTGGGGGAGAAGGGCACAGATACGCAGTATTTT.

This clonotype was observed a handful of times. V usage is TRBV20-1 and J usage is TRBJ2-3, with D uncertain. The V gene lost 5 bases and the J gene lost 4 bases, with 19 bases spanning the gap. Germline V gene data show CDR1 as DFQATT and CDR2 as SNEGSKA (reference sequence). CDR3 length: 15 residues. This chain's CDR3 is CSAPRLNPDADTQYF. For the CDR3, the DNA is TGCAGTGCTCCCCGACTCAACCCCGACGCAGATACGCAGTATTTT.

This clonotype has just a few counts. J is TRBJ2-7 and V is TRBV5-1, with TRBD1 matching 7 bases. With V trimmed by 1 base and J by 6 bases, 7 bases remained unmatched. Germline CDR1 SGHRS, CDR2 YFSETQ. The CDR3 consists of 14 residues. CDR3 in amino acids: CASSLPRQGGEQYF. The CDR3 DNA sequence: TGCGCCAGCAGCTTGCCGCGACAGGGCGGCGAGCAGTACTTC.

This clonotype was seen at least ten times. The CDR3 nucleotides read TGTGCCATCAGTGACCCCTCCGGGACCGATAACTCCTACGAGCAGTACTTC. This encodes CAISDPSGTDNSYEQYF. The chain is built from TRBV10-3 and TRBJ2-7; D might be TRBD1 or TRBD2, each matching 5 bases. Germline V gene lookup returns CDR1 ENHRY and CDR2 SYGVKD. Trimming took 3 bases from V and 0 from J, leaving 18 bases between them. The CDR3 loop spans 17 amino acids.

The sample holds a few counts of this clonotype. This CDR3 is CASSMGLATYEQYF. CDR3 nucleotide sequence: TGCGCCAGCAGCATGGGACTCGCGACCTACGAGCAGTACTTC. The chain has TRBV5-1 and TRBJ2-7; a weak D match, TRBD2 (6 bases). Germline lookup yields CDR1 SGHRS and CDR2 YFSETQ. CDR3 length equals 14 residues. Trimming pared 4 bases from V and 2 bases from J, leaving 13 bases between.

This chain joins TRBV12-3 or TRBV12-4 and TRBJ2-7; 7 bases match TRBD1. V dropped 5 bases and J dropped 2; count of bases not matched to a gene: 9. The CDR3 sequence is 15 residues long. The CDR3 spells CASSPKQGPPYEQYF. CDR3 DNA sequence: TGTGCCAGCAGTCCCAAACAGGGGCCTCCCTACGAGCAGTACTTC.

This clonotype was found many times. The chain is built from TRBV18 and TRBJ2-3; D gene ambiguous. V lost 3 bases to trimming and J lost 0 bases, with 10 bases between them. The CDR3 has 15 amino acids. Germline V gene sequence: CDR1 KGHSH, CDR2 LQKENI. The CDR3 sequence is CASSPSGQSTDTQYF. Here the CDR3 DNA reads TGTGCCAGCTCACCCTCGGGCCAAAGCACAGATACGCAGTATTTT.

The rearrangement joins TRBV6-2 or TRBV6-3 to TRBJ2-4; 9 nucleotides agree with TRBD2. Per germline, CDR1 MNHEY and CDR2 SVGEGT. This CDR3 has 17 amino acids. V shed 5 bases and J 0 bases; nucleotides not matched to a gene: 8. The DNA of the CDR3 is TGTGCCAGCAGTCGGGCTAGCGGGGTCCTAGCCAAAAACATTCAGTACTTC. Translating it yields CASSRASGVLAKNIQYF.

This clonotype was seen more than once but under ten times. The chain joins TRBV6-6 to TRBJ2-3; 10 positions match TRBD2. With 5 bases clipped from V and 6 bases from J, the junction kept 5 bases outside the gene matches. There are 14 residues in the CDR3. Germline V lookup: CDR1 MNHNY, CDR2 SVGAGI (reference sequence). This chain's CDR3 is CASSTGLALDTQYF. The CDR3 DNA follows: TGTGCCAGCAGTACGGGACTAGCGCTGGATACGCAGTATTTT.